The clone carrying this T cell receptor beta chain was seen only once. The sample comes from a study of blood T cell repertoires in COVID-19. For the study at large: The analysed material was cDNA or gDNA that came from T cells, B-cell-depleted T cells, or PBMCs.

V lost 4 bases, J lost 2 bases, and 11 bases lay in between. CDR1 is LGHDT, CDR2 YNNKEL, per germline (reference sequence). The CDR3 contains 14 residues. Sequenced by immunoSEQ multiplex PCR; TCRdb stores in-frame clones only, minus some. The table includes tens of thousands of clones, 82% detected once. This receptor was obtained from a human donor in a cohort sampled during active COVID-19. The V call is TRBV3-1 (or the pseudogene TRBV3-2), the J call TRBJ1-2; D call uncertain. The sequencing sample was made of peripheral blood. CDR3 region: CASSRETSNYGYTF. CDR3 DNA sequence: TGTGCCAGCAGCCGGGAGACCTCCAACTATGGCTACACCTTC.